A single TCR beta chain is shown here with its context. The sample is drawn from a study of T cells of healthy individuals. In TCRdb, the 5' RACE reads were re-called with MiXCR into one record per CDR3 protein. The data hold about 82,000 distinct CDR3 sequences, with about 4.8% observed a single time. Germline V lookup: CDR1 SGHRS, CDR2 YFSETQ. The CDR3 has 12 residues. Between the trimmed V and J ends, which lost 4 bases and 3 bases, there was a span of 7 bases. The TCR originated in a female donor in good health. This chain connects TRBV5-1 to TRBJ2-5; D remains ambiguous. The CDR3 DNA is TGCGCCAGCAGCCGCGTGGAAGAGACCCAGTACTTC. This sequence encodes CASSRVEETQYF.